Presented here are 31 T cell receptor beta chains from one specimen sequenced in a study of blood T cells in healthy people across ages (dated by TCRdb to 2013 to 2016). Libraries were made using 5' RACE. The sequencer was an Illumina HiSeq 2500. A second PCR of roughly 7 to 11 cycles was performed with a sample-barcoded 5' primer and a J-beta primer mix. TCRdb itself trimmed the public reads at Q25 with fastp, ran MiXCR and retained productive beta chains. Each entry is one CDR3 protein sequence, shown with its most common DNA and genes. This sample holds 1.5 million to 2 million distinct CDR3 sequences; 28% were observed only once. The ten top clones hold over 7% of the sample. Sequencing used blood. Source of these receptors: a woman aged 25 to 39 in good health.

This clonotype was recorded a few times. The V call is TRBV29-1, the J call TRBJ2-5; possible D gene TRBD2, 6 bases. CDR3 length equals 16 residues. CDR1 is SQVTM and CDR2 is ANQGSEA in the germline V gene. Deletions cut 0 bases from V and 6 bases from J, with 20 bases between. CDR3 nucleotide sequence: TGCAGCGTTGAAGATTGGTACGGGAGCCTTTCAAAGACCCAGTACTTC. Protein: CSVEDWYGSLSKTQYF.

This clonotype was detected many times. The genes are TRBV4-1 and TRBJ1-2; 8 positions agree with TRBD1. V was pared by 2 bases and J by 5 bases, with 7 bases of the junction left unmatched. The CDR3 sequence is 15 residues long. The germline gives CDR1 MGHRA, CDR2 YSYEKL. In DNA, the CDR3 is TGCGCCAGCAGCCAAACCGGGACAGGATCATATGGCTACACCTTC. Translation gives CASSQTGTGSYGYTF.

This clonotype was counted a few times. The chain links TRBV12-3 or TRBV12-4 to TRBJ2-3, with 8 positions matching TRBD2. V trimming: 5 bases; J trimming: 4 bases; junction bases outside the gene matches: 11. The CDR3 has 16 amino acids. The CDR3 spells CASSLELTGGADTQYF. CDR3 nucleotides: TGTGCCAGCAGTCTAGAACTAACGGGGGGGGCAGATACGCAGTATTTT.

A few counts support this clonotype. The V call is TRBV20-1, the J call TRBJ1-4, with no clear D. Trimming took off 3 bases at V and 8 bases at J, with 13 bases between the two ends. The V gene's germline CDR1 is DFQATT and CDR2 SNEGSKA (reference sequence). The CDR3 length is 13 residues. DNA of the CDR3: TGCAGTGCTAGGGCCGGGTTCGACGAAAAACTGTTTTTT. Translated: CSARAGFDEKLFF.

The chain recombines TRBV2 with TRBJ2-1, with TRBD2 identical over 13 bases. The J call may be incorrect, as the DNA end agrees better with TRBJ2-7. This CDR3 has 16 residues. The germline V gene has CDR1 SNHLY and CDR2 FYNNEI. Written as DNA, the CDR3 is TGTGCCAGCAGACCCGGACTAGCGGGGGCCACCTACGAGCAGTACTTC. Its translation is CASRPGLAGATYEQYF.

The table lists this clonotype with a few counts. This sequence joins TRBV5-1 and TRBJ1-4, with 8 bases lining up with TRBD1. Looked up from germline, CDR1 is SGHRS and CDR2 is YFSETQ. CDR3 length: 15 amino acids. Germline trimming cut 5 bases from V and 8 bases from J; bases unmatched to any gene: 11. CDR3 in DNA: TGCGCCAGCAGATCGATGACAGGGGTTAACGAAAAACTGTTTTTT. Its protein product is CASRSMTGVNEKLFF. The full variable domain, rest sourced from reference TRBV5-1 and TRBJ1-4, is KAGVTQTPRYLIKTRGQQVTLSCSPISGHRSVSWYQQTPGQGLQFLFEYFSETQRNKGNFPGRFSGRQFSNSRSEMNVSTLELGDSALYLCASRSMTGVNEKLFFGSGTQLSVL.

This clonotype came up a few times. Relative to the germline gene, one junction end is altered; a read error may explain this. V and J are TRBV15 and TRBJ2-5; D unclear. The CDR3 runs 17 residues. Germline CDR1 LNHNV, CDR2 YYDKDF (reference sequence). CDR3 loop: CAISSASRLRYQETQYF. CDR3 coding DNA: TGTGCCATCAGCAGCGCCTCGCGACTCCGGTACCAAGAGACCCAGTACTTC.

In its sample, this clonotype was seen a few times. This chain links TRBV20-1 with TRBJ2-1; 7 nucleotides align to TRBD2. The CDR3 covers 15 residues. The junction had 7 bases not matched to a gene; V was cut back by 0 bases and J by 5 bases. Germline CDR1 DFQATT, CDR2 SNEGSKA (reference sequence). The CDR3 protein is CSARDSAGDDNEQFF. In nucleotides, the CDR3 is TGCAGTGCTAGAGATTCCGCGGGAGACGACAATGAGCAGTTCTTC.

This chain connects TRBV7-2 to TRBJ2-7, with 9 bases lining up with TRBD1. The V gene end was trimmed by 5 bases and the J gene end by 9 bases; junction bases not matched to a gene: 8. The CDR3 has 13 amino acids. Germline lookup yields CDR1 SGHTA and CDR2 FQGNSA. The CDR3 region has the DNA TGTGCCAGCAGCCCAGGACAGGGGCCCGGGCAGTACTTC. Its protein product is CASSPGQGPGQYF.

This chain uses TRBV29-1 with TRBJ2-7; 8 positions agree with TRBD1. Germline V gene lookup returns CDR1 SQVTM and CDR2 ANQGSEA. The CDR3 consists of 14 residues. The junction had 13 bases not matched to a gene; V was cut back by 7 bases and J by 5 bases. The chain's CDR3 is CSGSYRGSYNEQYF. DNA of the CDR3: TGCAGCGGTTCATACAGGGGGTCCTACAACGAGCAGTACTTC.

This clonotype was detected ten times or more. The J gene is TRBJ2-7, the V gene TRBV20-1; D not certain. The CDR3 consists of 13 residues. The V and J ends lost 0 bases and 0 bases respectively, with 6 bases between them. Germline CDR1 DFQATT, CDR2 SNEGSKA (reference sequence). The CDR3 loop is CSAREQNSYEQYF. The CDR3 nucleotides are TGCAGTGCTAGAGAACAGAACTCCTACGAGCAGTACTTC.

This clonotype was found once. The V call is TRBV4-3, the J call TRBJ1-2; D not certain. This CDR3 contains 15 residues. Germline CDR1 LGHNA, CDR2 YSLEER. The germline V and J ends were trimmed by 0 bases and 0 bases, with 8 bases remaining between them. The CDR3 nucleotides read TGCGCCAGCAGCCAAGAAGGCCTCTCTAACTATGGCTACACCTTC. Amino acid sequence: CASSQEGLSNYGYTF.

This clonotype was seen a few times. The chain carries TRBV5-5 and TRBJ2-5; 9 positions agree with TRBD2. CDR1 is SGHKS, CDR2 YYEKEE, per germline (reference sequence). CDR3 size: 17 residues. J lost 1 base, V lost 3 bases, and 10 bases had no gene match. For the CDR3, the DNA is TGTGCCAGCAGCTACGCACCCCTAGCGGGGCTCCAAGAGACCCAGTACTTC. This sequence encodes CASSYAPLAGLQETQYF.

The chain carries TRBV9 and TRBJ2-1, with 8 bases aligning to TRBD2. Unmatched junction bases numbered 10, after V lost 1 base and J lost 7 bases. The CDR3 contains 16 residues. The germline CDR1 and CDR2 sequences are SGDLS and YYNGEE. The CDR3: CASSVNPGGPGNEQFF. Here the CDR3 DNA reads TGTGCCAGCAGCGTAAATCCGGGAGGGCCAGGGAATGAGCAGTTCTTC.

This clonotype was recorded many times. The V call is TRBV4-1, the J call TRBJ2-1; D gene unclear. The CDR3 has 13 residues. Germline assignment: CDR1 MGHRA and CDR2 YSYEKL. Between the trimmed V and J ends, which lost 0 bases and 8 bases, there was a span of 8 bases. CDR3: CASSQDQAYEQFF. CDR3 DNA: TGCGCCAGCAGCCAAGATCAAGCCTATGAGCAGTTCTTC.

Notes on this clonotype: Relative to the germline gene, one junction end is altered; a read error may explain this. The chain combines TRBV2 with TRBJ2-3, with no clear D. This CDR3 has 12 amino acids. The germline V gene has CDR1 SNHLY and CDR2 FYNNEI. CDR3 coding DNA: TGTACCAGCTTTAGGTTGACAGATACGCAGTATTTT. It codes for CTSFRLTDTQYF.

This clonotype was found many times. The rearrangement joins TRBV11-1 to TRBJ2-1; a possible D gene is TRBD1 (5 bases). The CDR3 is 12 amino acids. V gave up 1 base and J gave up 10 bases, with 8 bases separating them. Germline V lookup: CDR1 SGHAT, CDR2 FQDESV (reference sequence). CDR3 sequence reads: CASSLGRAEQFF. As DNA, the CDR3 is TGTGCCAGCAGCTTAGGCAGGGCGGAGCAGTTCTTC.

This clonotype was found many times. The chain employs TRBV27 and TRBJ2-3; perhaps TRBD2 as D (6 bases). CDR1 is MNHEY, CDR2 SMNVEV, per germline (reference sequence). V was trimmed by 4 bases and J by 5 bases, leaving 13 bases between them. CDR3 size: 14 residues. This chain's CDR3 is CASSYVGGGDTQYF. The CDR3 bases are TGTGCCAGCAGTTATGTGGGGGGAGGAGATACGCAGTATTTT.

This chain joins TRBV7-3 and TRBJ2-3; weak D call: TRBD1 (6 bases). Germline V gene sequence: CDR1 SGHTA, CDR2 FQGTGA. The ends were cut back, 5 bases at V and 0 bases at J, with 15 bases in the middle. The CDR3 extends over 16 amino acids. The CDR3 sequence: CASSPKRTASTDTQYF. The CDR3 DNA sequence: TGTGCCAGCAGCCCGAAGAGGACAGCTAGCACAGATACGCAGTATTTT. The full variable domain, rest sourced from reference TRBV7-3 and TRBJ2-3, is GAGVSQTPSNKVTEKGKYVELRCDPISGHTALYWYRQSLGQGPEFLIYFQGTGAADDSGLPNDRFFAVRPEGSVSTLKIQRTERGDSAVYLCASSPKRTASTDTQYFGPGTRLTVL.

As to this clonotype: A read error is possible here, since a much larger clone lies one base away. This chain connects TRBV28 to TRBJ2-7, with 8 positions matching TRBD1. J gave up 2 bases and V 4 bases, and 4 bases lay outside the gene matches. The CDR3 totals 14 residues. Looked up from germline, CDR1 is MDHEN and CDR2 is SYDVKM. The CDR3 nucleotides are TGTGCCAGCAGTTGGACAGGGTCGACCTACGAGCAGTACTTC. This sequence encodes CASSWTGSTYEQYF.

This clonotype was detected only a few times. CDR3 amino acids: CASVGGARGQFF. CDR3 coding DNA: TGTGCCAGCGTTGGCGGGGCCCGGGGGCAGTTCTTC. J is TRBJ2-1 and V is TRBV6-1, with D perhaps TRBD2 (6 bases). The V and J ends lost 8 bases and 12 bases respectively, with 17 bases between them. CDR1 and CDR2 from the germline V gene are MNHNS and SASEGT. The length of the CDR3 is 12 residues.

The rearrangement links TRBV6-5 to TRBJ1-1, with D perhaps matching TRBD1 (5 bases). Trimming pared 5 bases from V and 0 bases from J, leaving 13 bases between. Looked up from germline, CDR1 is MNHEY and CDR2 is SVGAGI. The CDR3 length is 15 residues. In nucleotides, the CDR3 is TGTGCCAGCAGTGCCGGGGAACAGGTGAACACTGAAGCTTTCTTT. This codes for CASSAGEQVNTEAFF.

This clonotype was seen many times. The rearrangement uses TRBV18 and TRBJ2-7, with a weak D call TRBD1 (6 bases). Germline V gene data show CDR1 as KGHSH and CDR2 as LQKENI. The CDR3 has 14 residues. Between the trimmed V and J ends, which lost 2 bases and 2 bases, there was a span of 10 bases. CDR3 in amino acids: CASSPNGQTYEQYF. CDR3 coding DNA: TGTGCCAGCTCACCAAATGGACAGACCTACGAGCAGTACTTC.

This clonotype showed up many times. This rearrangement joins TRBV5-8 to TRBJ2-1, with 13 bases matching TRBD2. J was trimmed by 7 bases and V by 4 bases; bases with no gene match: 5. The CDR3 runs to 15 residues. Germline CDR1 SGHTS, CDR2 YDEGEE. In DNA, the CDR3 is TGTGCCAGCAGCGGAGGACTAGCGGGAGTTAATGAGCAGTTCTTC. It yields the protein CASSGGLAGVNEQFF.

This sequence joins TRBV5-5 and TRBJ2-1, with 13 nucleotides matching TRBD2. The ends lost 4 bases at V and 8 bases at J; junction bases unmatched: 6. The CDR3 runs to 15 residues. From germline, CDR1 is SGHKS and CDR2 YYEKEE (reference sequence). The CDR3 reads CASSVGTSGIYEQFF. The CDR3 DNA is TGTGCCAGCAGCGTCGGGACTAGCGGGATTTATGAGCAGTTCTTC. Based on the CDR3 plus reference TRBV5-5 and TRBJ2-1, the full variable domain is DAGVTQSPTHLIKTRGQQVTLRCSPISGHKSVSWYQQVLGQGPQFIFQYYEKEERGRGNFPDRFSARQFPNYSSELNVNALLLGDSALYLCASSVGTSGIYEQFFGPGTRLTVL.

V and J are TRBV2 and TRBJ2-5, with 9 bases aligning to TRBD2. V lost 11 bases to trimming and J lost 3 bases; unmatched junction nucleotides: 13. Germline V gene lookup returns CDR1 SNHLY and CDR2 FYNNEI. The CDR3 covers 15 residues. Here the CDR3 reads CAAHGSGGTEETQYF. CDR3 nucleotide sequence: TGTGCCGCCCACGGGAGCGGGGGGACCGAAGAGACCCAGTACTTC.

About this clonotype: The junction departs from the called germline gene at one end, perhaps through a read error. The genes are TRBV6-5 and TRBJ2-3; D is possibly TRBD2 (6 bases). The CDR3 spans 15 residues. Germline CDR1 and CDR2: MNHEY and SVGAGI. The CDR3 region has the DNA TGTGCCGGCAGTCGGGAGTTGAGGAACACAGATACGCAGTATTTT. This codes for CAGSRELRNTDTQYF.

V and J are TRBV10-2 and TRBJ2-3; D might be TRBD2 (6 bases). CDR1 and CDR2 (germline): WSHSY, SAAADI. This CDR3 contains 15 residues. Trimming left V 7 bases short and J 2 bases short, with 16 bases between. Here the CDR3 reads CASKRRGDTTDTQYF. CDR3 DNA sequence: TGCGCCAGCAAGAGGCGGGGTGACACCACAGATACGCAGTATTTT.

Regarding this clonotype: This may arise from a read error, as a much more abundant clone is one base away. This chain links TRBV7-9 with TRBJ2-5; D uncertain. The CDR3 covers 14 residues. The V gene's germline CDR1 is SEHNR and CDR2 FQNEAQ (reference sequence). This chain's CDR3 is CAGSSSVTEETQYF. DNA of the CDR3: TGTGCCGGCAGCTCCTCCGTGACGGAGGAGACCCAGTACTTC.

The J gene is TRBJ2-1, the V gene TRBV9, with 10 bases that match TRBD1. V gave up 6 bases and J gave up 10 bases; unmatched junction bases: 16. Germline values: CDR1 SGDLS, CDR2 YYNGEE. The CDR3 is 16 residues long. The CDR3, as DNA: TGTGCCAGCACACCTCGGGGGACAGGGGAAGGCCTAGAGCAGTTCTTC. As protein: CASTPRGTGEGLEQFF.

This clonotype was recorded many times. This sequence joins TRBV7-2 and TRBJ2-7, with 8 bases aligning to TRBD2. CDR1 and CDR2 (germline): SGHTA, FQGNSA. With 6 bases clipped from V and 5 bases from J, the junction kept 6 bases outside the gene matches. The CDR3 is made up of 13 amino acids. The CDR3 here is CASRRTSTHEQYF. The CDR3 bases are TGTGCCAGCAGGCGGACTAGCACCCACGAGCAGTACTTC.